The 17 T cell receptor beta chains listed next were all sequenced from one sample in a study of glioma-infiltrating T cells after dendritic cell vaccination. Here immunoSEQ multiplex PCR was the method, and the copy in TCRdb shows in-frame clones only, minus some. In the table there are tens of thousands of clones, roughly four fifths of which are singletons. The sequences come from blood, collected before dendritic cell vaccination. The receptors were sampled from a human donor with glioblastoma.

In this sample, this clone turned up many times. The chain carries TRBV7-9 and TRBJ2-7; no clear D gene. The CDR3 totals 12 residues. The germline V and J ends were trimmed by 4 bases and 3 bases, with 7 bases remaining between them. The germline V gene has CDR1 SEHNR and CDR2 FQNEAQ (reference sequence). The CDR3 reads CASSSSVYEQYV. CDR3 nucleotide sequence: TGTGCCAGCAGCTCAAGCGTCTACGAGCAGTACGTC.

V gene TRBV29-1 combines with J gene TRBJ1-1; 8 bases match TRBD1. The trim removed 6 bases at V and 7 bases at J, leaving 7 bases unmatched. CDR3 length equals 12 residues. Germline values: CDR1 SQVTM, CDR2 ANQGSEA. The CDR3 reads CSVVQGADEAFF. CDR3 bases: TGCAGCGTGGTCCAGGGGGCGGATGAAGCTTTCTTT.

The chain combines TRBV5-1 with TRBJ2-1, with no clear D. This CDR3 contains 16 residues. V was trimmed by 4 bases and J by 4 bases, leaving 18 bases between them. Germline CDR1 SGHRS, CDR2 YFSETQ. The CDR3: CASSIRPTSLYNEQFF. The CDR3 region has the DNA TGCGCCAGCAGCATCCGTCCCACATCCCTTTACAATGAGCAGTTCTTC.

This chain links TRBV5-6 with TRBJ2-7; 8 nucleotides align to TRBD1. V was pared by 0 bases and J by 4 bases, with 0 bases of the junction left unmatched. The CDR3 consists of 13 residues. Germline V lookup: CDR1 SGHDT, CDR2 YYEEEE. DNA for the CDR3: TGTGCCAGCAGCTTGGGGACAGGGTACGAGCAGTACGTC. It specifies CASSLGTGYEQYV.

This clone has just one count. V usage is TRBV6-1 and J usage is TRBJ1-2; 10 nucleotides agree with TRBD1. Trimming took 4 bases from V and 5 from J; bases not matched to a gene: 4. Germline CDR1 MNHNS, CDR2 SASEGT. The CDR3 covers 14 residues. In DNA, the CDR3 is TGTGCCAGCAGTGGACAGGGGGCAGAATATGGCTACACCTTC. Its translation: CASSGQGAEYGYTF.

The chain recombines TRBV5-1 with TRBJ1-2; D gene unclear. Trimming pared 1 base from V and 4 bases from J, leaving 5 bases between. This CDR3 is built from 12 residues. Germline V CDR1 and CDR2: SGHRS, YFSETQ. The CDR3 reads CASSLLSYGYTF. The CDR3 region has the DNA TGCGCCAGCAGCTTGTTATCCTATGGCTACACCTTC.

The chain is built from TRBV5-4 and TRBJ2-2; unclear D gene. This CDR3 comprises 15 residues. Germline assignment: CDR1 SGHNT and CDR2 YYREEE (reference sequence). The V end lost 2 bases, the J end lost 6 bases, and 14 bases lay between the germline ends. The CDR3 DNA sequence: TGTGCCAGCAGCTTCGACTTGGTGGCTCCCGGGGAGCTGTTTTTT. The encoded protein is CASSFDLVAPGELFF.

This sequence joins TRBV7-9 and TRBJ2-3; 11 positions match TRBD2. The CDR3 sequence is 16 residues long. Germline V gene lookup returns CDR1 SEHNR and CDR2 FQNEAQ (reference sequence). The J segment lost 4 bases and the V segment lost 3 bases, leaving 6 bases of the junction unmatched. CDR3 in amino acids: CASSFVTSGAPDTQYF. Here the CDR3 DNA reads TGTGCCAGCAGCTTTGTGACTAGCGGGGCTCCAGATACGCAGTATTTT.

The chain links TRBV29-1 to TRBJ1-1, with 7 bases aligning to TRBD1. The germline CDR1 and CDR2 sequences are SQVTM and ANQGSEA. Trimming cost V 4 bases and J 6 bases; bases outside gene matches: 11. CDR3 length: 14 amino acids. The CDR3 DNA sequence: TGCAGCGTTGTCACCGGGGACAGAGGGCCTGAAGCTTTCTTT. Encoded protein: CSVVTGDRGPEAFF.

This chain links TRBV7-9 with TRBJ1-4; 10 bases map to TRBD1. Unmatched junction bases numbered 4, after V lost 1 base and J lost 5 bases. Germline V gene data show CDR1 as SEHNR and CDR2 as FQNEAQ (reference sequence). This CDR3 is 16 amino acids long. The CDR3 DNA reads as TGTGCCAGCAGCTTAGGGGACAGGGGTGAGAATGAAAAACTGTTTTTT. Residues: CASSLGDRGENEKLFF.

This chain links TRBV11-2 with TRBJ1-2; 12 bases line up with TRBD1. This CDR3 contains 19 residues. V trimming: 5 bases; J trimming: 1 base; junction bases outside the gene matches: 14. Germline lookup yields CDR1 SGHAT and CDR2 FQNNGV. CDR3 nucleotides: TGTGCCAGCAGCATAAAAACGGGACAGGGGGCCTTGGGTAACTATGGCTACACCTTC. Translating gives CASSIKTGQGALGNYGYTF.

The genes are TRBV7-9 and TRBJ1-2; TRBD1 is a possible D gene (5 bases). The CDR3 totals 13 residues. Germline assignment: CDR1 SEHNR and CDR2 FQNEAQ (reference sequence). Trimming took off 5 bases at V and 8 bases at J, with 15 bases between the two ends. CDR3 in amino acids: CASSPDTLRGYTF. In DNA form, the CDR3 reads TGTGCCAGCAGCCCGGACACTCTCCGGGGCTACACCTTC.

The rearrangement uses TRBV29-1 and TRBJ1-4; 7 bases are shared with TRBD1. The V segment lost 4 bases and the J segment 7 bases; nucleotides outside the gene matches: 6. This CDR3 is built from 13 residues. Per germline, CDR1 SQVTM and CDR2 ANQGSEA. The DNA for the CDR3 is TGCAGCGTTGGGAGGGGGCTAGGTGAAAAACTGTTTTTT. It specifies CSVGRGLGEKLFF.

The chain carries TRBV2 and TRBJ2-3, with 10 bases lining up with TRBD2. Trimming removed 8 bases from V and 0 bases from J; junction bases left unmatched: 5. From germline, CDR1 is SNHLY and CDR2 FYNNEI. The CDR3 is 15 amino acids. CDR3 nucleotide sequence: TGTGCCAGCCGGACTAGCGGAACTAGCACAGATACGCAGTATTTT. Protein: CASRTSGTSTDTQYF. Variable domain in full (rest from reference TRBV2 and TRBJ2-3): EPEVTQTPSHQVTQMGQEVILRCVPISNHLYFYWYRQILGQKVEFLVSFYNNEISEKSEIFDDQFSVERPDGSNFTLKIRSTKLEDSAMYFCASRTSGTSTDTQYFGPGTRLTVL.

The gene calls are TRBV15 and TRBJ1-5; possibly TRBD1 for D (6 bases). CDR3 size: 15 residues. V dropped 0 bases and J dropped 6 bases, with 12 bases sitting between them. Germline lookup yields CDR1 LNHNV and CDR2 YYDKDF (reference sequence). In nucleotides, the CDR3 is TGTGCCACCAGCAGAGATGGGGTAGGGGGTCAGCCCCAGCATTTT. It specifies CATSRDGVGGQPQHF.

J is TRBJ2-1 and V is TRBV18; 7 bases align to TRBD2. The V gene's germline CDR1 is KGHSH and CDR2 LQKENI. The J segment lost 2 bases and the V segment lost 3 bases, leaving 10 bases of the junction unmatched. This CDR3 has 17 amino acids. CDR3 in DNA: TGTGCCAGCTCACCTTGGTCTAGCGGAGTAACCTACAATGAGCAGTTCTTC. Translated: CASSPWSSGVTYNEQFF.

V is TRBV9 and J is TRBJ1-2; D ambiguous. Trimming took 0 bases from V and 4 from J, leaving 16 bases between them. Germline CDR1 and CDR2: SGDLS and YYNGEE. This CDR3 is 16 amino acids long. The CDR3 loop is CASSVAPYSSSYGYTF. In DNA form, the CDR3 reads TGTGCCAGCAGCGTAGCCCCTTATAGTTCTAGCTATGGCTACACCTTC.